This TCR beta chain was observed in a study of T cell changes during pregnancy in multiple sclerosis (dated by TCRdb to the late 2010s). As for the study more broadly: The study examined how the T cell repertoire changed over the course of pregnancy in women with multiple sclerosis.

On this clone: There is no known antigen for this receptor. No base quality values were provided; no much bigger clone lies one nucleotide off.

The germline V gene gives CDR1 as SGHAT and CDR2 as FQNNGV. After removal of 1 base from V and 3 bases from J, the junction retains 4 bases not matched to a gene. The CDR3, cysteine through phenylalanine, is 16 amino acids long. Of all the DNA, just the CDR3 is kept, 48 bases in frame from base 1. Receptors were amplified or captured by the immunoSEQ multiplex PCR assay. What TCRdb holds here is the immuneACCESS table cut down to in-frame rearrangements. Part of the clones is not present; checked against another copy, under half of the missing clones reflect an unresolved V gene, and the others are unexplained. This sample is represented by fewer than 35,000 clones; roughly nine tenths of them were singletons. The top ten constitute 4.3% of the sample.

The chain employs TRBV11-2 and TRBJ2-1; 9 bases in between match TRBD2. The sample was CD8+ T cells from peripheral blood mononuclear cells, taken in the second trimester of pregnancy. The clonotype originates from a female donor with multiple sclerosis, enrolled in a pregnancy study. The DNA sequence reads TGTGCCAGCAGCTTAGCTCGCGGGAGGGGCTACAATGAGCAGTTCTTC. Translated, this is CASSLARGRGYNEQFF.